This TCR beta chain emerged from a study of blood T cells in healthy people across ages. Per germline, CDR1 SGHRS and CDR2 YFSETQ. Trimming left V 0 bases short and J 4 bases short, with 8 bases between. The CDR3 runs 13 residues. This clonotype was counted only a few times. PCR was performed a second time for about 7 to 12 cycles using a sample-barcoded 5' primer and a J-beta primer mix. TCRdb re-called the 5' RACE reads with MiXCR, one entry per CDR3 protein. The sample lists about 730,000 distinct CDR3 sequences, 40% to 45% seen once, with 20% to 25% in the top ten. This clonotype was obtained from a woman aged 60-70 years in good health. Input material: blood. This rearrangement joins TRBV5-1 to TRBJ2-7; D uncertain. CDR3 loop: CASSLAISYEQYF. CDR3 bases: TGCGCCAGCAGCTTGGCAATATCTTACGAGCAGTACTTC.